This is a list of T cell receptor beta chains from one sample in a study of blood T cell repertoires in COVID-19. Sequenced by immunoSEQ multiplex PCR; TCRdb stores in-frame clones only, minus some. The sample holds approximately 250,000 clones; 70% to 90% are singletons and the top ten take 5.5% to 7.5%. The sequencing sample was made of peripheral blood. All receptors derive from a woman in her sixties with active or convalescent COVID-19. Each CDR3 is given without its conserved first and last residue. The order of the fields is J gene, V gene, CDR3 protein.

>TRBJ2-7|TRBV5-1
ASSGQIYEQY
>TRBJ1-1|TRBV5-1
ASSDQGANTEAF
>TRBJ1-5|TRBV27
ASSLGQGHWQPQH
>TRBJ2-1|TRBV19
ASSRTSGGLYNEQF
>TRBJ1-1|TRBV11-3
ASSPSRTGVNTEAF
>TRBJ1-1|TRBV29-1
SARAVALGTEAF
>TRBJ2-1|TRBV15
ATSSRGSFAGSSNEQF
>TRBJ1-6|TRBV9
ASSPAGASSLH
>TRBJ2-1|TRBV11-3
ASKGVLAGEGNEQF
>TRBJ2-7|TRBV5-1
ASSSPGQKYEQY
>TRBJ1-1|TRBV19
ASSSRGPNTEAF
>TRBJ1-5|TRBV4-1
ASSQGLDSNQPQH
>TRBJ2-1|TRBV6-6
ASSYSGTYSGLF
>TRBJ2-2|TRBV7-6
ASSDGTGLASGELF
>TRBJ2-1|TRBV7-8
ASSQGAGGEPEQF
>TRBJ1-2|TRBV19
ASSISFGMAVHGYT
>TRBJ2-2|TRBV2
ASIPDRANTGELF
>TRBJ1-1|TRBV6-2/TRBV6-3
ASSLSGLEAF
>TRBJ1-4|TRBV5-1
ASSKDSANEKLF
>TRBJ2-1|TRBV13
ASSPSGAEVDEQF
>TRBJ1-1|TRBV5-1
ASSETGQGGTEAF
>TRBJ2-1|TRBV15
ATSGGLESYNEQF
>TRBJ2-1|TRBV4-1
ASSQEQGNYNEQF
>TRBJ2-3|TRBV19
ASSETGADTQY
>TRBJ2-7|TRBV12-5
ASVHDPTSYEQY
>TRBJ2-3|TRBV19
ASSIGQNTQY
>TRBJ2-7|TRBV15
ATRGIRGGEQY
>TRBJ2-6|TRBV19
ASSIVLYRASGANVLT
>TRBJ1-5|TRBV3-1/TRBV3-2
ASSHGGQPQH
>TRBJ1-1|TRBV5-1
ASSLESGDTEAF
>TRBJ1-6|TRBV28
ASSPGQGYSYNSPLH
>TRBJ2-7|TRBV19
ASSIASGSYEQY
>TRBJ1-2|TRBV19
ASSNNRGVGDGYT
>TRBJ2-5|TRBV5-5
ASSSTGTGGGETQY
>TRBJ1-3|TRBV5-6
ASTTYSGNTIY
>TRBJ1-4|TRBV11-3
ASSPGLSKEKLF
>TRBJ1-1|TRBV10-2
ASSEKYRARFEAF
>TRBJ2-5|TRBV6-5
ASRDAGGGWETQY
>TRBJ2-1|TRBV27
ASSPPSGRAYNEQF
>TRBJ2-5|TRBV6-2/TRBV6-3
ASSPGVGETQY
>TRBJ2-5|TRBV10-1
ASSDGQGQETQY
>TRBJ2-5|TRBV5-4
ASSLSGRVQETQY
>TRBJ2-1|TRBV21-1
ASSKWDLAGNTKGLYNEQF
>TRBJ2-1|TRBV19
ASRPTGNYNEQF
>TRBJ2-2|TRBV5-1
ASSPPTSGSGTGELF
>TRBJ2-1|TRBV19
ASSIGREHEQF
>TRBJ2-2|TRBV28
ASSFPGTANTGELF
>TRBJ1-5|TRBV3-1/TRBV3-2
ASSQVPGYQPQH
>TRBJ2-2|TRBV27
ASSLRGSGELF
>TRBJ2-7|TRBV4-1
ASSQQEGGATYEQY
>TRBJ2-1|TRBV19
ASSEAGAGGIHEQF
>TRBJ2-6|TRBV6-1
ASSEATPNSGANVLT
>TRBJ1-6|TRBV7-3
ANKGQVASPLH